Sequencing of this TCR beta chain was carried out in a study of blood T cell repertoires in COVID-19. Study information: The origin of the acute and convalescent COVID-19 samples was the United States, Italy and Spain. From T cells, B-cell-depleted T cells, or PBMCs came the material, which was cDNA or gDNA.

The participants were between roughly 18 and 100 years old and came from some 23 US areas. Researchers sorted participants into cohorts using their self-reported clinical history. Clones were sequenced by immunoSEQ multiplex PCR, and TCRdb holds only the in-frame ones, with some missing. The sample lists roughly 200,000 clones; under 90% were seen once. Germline CDR1 is MNHEY and CDR2 is SVGAGI. The CDR3 extends over 12 amino acids. Trimming took off 2 bases at V and 1 base at J, with 3 bases between the two ends. The sequence was collected from a woman younger than 45 with acute COVID-19. The V gene is TRBV6-5, the J gene TRBJ2-7; no clear D gene. The sample comprised PBMCs or T cells enriched from blood (not recorded which). The CDR3 DNA follows: TGTGCCAGCAGTTACCAGTCCTACGAGCAGTACTTC. Translated: CASSYQSYEQYF.